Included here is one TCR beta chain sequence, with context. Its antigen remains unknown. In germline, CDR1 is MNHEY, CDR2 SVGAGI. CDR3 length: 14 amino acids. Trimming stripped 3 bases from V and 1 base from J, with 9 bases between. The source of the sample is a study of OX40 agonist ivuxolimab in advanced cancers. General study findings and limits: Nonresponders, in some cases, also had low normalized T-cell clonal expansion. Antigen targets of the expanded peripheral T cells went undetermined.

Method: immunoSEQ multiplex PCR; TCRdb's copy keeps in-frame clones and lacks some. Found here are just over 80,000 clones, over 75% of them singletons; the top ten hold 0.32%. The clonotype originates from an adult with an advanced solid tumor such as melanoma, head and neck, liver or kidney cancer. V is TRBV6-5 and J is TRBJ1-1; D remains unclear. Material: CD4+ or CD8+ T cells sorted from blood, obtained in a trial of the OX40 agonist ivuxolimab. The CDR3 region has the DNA TGTGCCAGCAGTTATCAGCAGAGGAACACTGAAGCTTTCTTT. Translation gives CASSYQQRNTEAFF.